The 24 T cell receptor beta chains given below trace back to one sample, sequenced in a study of T cell changes during pregnancy in multiple sclerosis. Sequencing was performed with immunoSEQ multiplex PCR; in TCRdb, only in-frame clones are kept and a portion is missing. The sample lists some 40,000 clones; 94% were seen once. This specimen was CD4+ T cells from peripheral blood mononuclear cells, taken in the second trimester of pregnancy. Receptors were obtained from a female donor with multiple sclerosis, enrolled in a pregnancy study.

The chain carries TRBV7-9 and TRBJ1-3; 10 bases are shared with TRBD1. Germline assignment: CDR1 SEHNR and CDR2 FQNEAQ (reference sequence). The CDR3 runs 16 residues. Unmatched junction bases numbered 2, after V lost 3 bases and J lost 0 bases. DNA for the CDR3: TGTGCCAGCAGCTTGGACAGGGGGTCCTCTGGAAACACCATATATTTT. This encodes CASSLDRGSSGNTIYF. The entire variable domain, with the rest obtained from reference TRBV7-9 and TRBJ1-3, is as follows: DTGVSQNPRHKITKRGQNVTFRCDPISEHNRLYWYRQTLGQGPEFLTYFQNEAQLEKSRLLSDRFSAERPKGSFSTLEIQRTEQGDSAMYLCASSLDRGSSGNTIYFGEGSWLTVV.

The genes are TRBV28 and TRBJ2-1; tentative D call: TRBD1 (7 bases). Germline values: CDR1 MDHEN, CDR2 SYDVKM. V gave up 7 bases and J gave up 8 bases, with 24 bases separating them. The CDR3 extends over 16 amino acids. The CDR3 DNA follows: TGTGCCAGCATCCAAGGGGGGCAGGGGGTTGGATATGAGCAGTTCTTC. Its protein product is CASIQGGQGVGYEQFF.

This clone was observed once. The chain recombines TRBV4-3 with TRBJ2-2, with 9 bases fitting TRBD2. This CDR3 region has 19 residues. After removal of 0 bases from V and 2 bases from J, the junction contained 10 bases not matched to a gene. Germline assignment: CDR1 LGHNA and CDR2 YSLEER. CDR3 bases: TGCGCCAGCAGCCAAGATCGGGCGAGCGGGGGGTCTAACACCGGGGAGCTGTTTTTT. Residues: CASSQDRASGGSNTGELFF.

The V and J genes are TRBV6-1 and TRBJ2-5; D gene uncertain. V was pared by 7 bases and J by 5 bases, with 5 bases between. CDR1 and CDR2 from the germline V gene are MNHNS and SASEGT. The CDR3 totals 10 residues. Here the CDR3 reads CASKEETQYF. The CDR3 region has the DNA TGTGCCAGCAAGGAGGAGACCCAGTACTTC.

The chain employs TRBV5-1 and TRBJ2-5; TRBD1 agrees at 9 bases. The CDR3 has 14 amino acids. Germline values: CDR1 SGHRS, CDR2 YFSETQ. V dropped 0 bases and J dropped 4; count of bases not matched to a gene: 1. The CDR3 DNA sequence: TGCGCCAGCAGCTTGGAGACAGGGGGAGAGACCCAGTACTTC. Translating gives CASSLETGGETQYF.

The count of this clone is one. The V call is TRBV5-4, the J call TRBJ2-5; D is uncertain. Germline-derived CDR1 and CDR2 are SGHNT and YYREEE (reference sequence). The CDR3 has 15 amino acids. V lost 5 bases, J lost 4 bases, and 18 bases lay in between. This CDR3 reads CASRSKTGTGETQYF. CDR3 sequence (DNA): TGTGCCAGCAGATCTAAAACCGGTACGGGAGAGACCCAGTACTTC.

The chain is built from TRBV7-2 and TRBJ2-7; 10 nucleotides agree with TRBD1. The germline CDR1 and CDR2 sequences are SGHTA and FQGNSA. Trimming took 5 bases from V and 0 from J; bases not matched to a gene: 7. The CDR3 totals 16 residues. DNA of the CDR3: TGTGCCAGCAGCGGATGGGACAGGGGAAGCTCCTACGAGCAGTACTTC. Its protein product is CASSGWDRGSSYEQYF.

V and J are TRBV5-1 and TRBJ1-2, with 8 nucleotides matching TRBD1. CDR1 and CDR2 from the germline V gene are SGHRS and YFSETQ. The CDR3 length is 16 residues. After removal of 4 bases from V and 4 bases from J, the junction contained 12 bases not matched to a gene. The CDR3 region is CASSPNSRGLAYGYTF. The CDR3 DNA sequence: TGCGCCAGCAGCCCAAACTCCAGGGGGCTGGCCTATGGCTACACCTTC. The whole variable domain, filled in from reference TRBV5-1 and TRBJ1-2, reads KAGVTQTPRYLIKTRGQQVTLSCSPISGHRSVSWYQQTPGQGLQFLFEYFSETQRNKGNFPGRFSGRQFSNSRSEMNVSTLELGDSALYLCASSPNSRGLAYGYTFGSGTRLTVV.

V and J are TRBV6-5 and TRBJ2-1; 7 bases map to TRBD2. CDR3 length: 16 amino acids. J lost 9 bases, V lost 0 bases, and 11 bases had no gene match. In germline, CDR1 is MNHEY, CDR2 SVGAGI. CDR3 protein: CASSYSLIGLVGEQFF. The CDR3 DNA reads as TGTGCCAGCAGTTACTCGTTAATTGGACTAGTGGGTGAGCAGTTCTTC.

This chain joins TRBV27 and TRBJ2-5; no definite D call. V lost 4 bases and J 7 bases, leaving 10 bases between the germline ends. This CDR3 is built from 12 residues. In germline, CDR1 is MNHEY, CDR2 SMNVEV (reference sequence). This CDR3 is CASSSPYGTQYF. CDR3 bases: TGTGCCAGCAGTTCTCCCTACGGGACCCAGTACTTC.

V gene TRBV5-4 combines with J gene TRBJ2-2; the match to TRBD2 covers 14 bases. V lost 4 bases to trimming and J lost 6 bases; unmatched junction nucleotides: 14. This CDR3 region has 19 residues. The germline CDR1 and CDR2 sequences are SGHNT and YYREEE (reference sequence). The DNA for the CDR3 is TGTGCCAGCAGCATGGGAGGGACTAGCGGGAGAGGTAGGGCCGGGGAGCTGTTTTTT. Amino acids: CASSMGGTSGRGRAGELFF.

The chain joins TRBV2 to TRBJ1-1, with TRBD1 matching 9 bases. The germline V gene has CDR1 SNHLY and CDR2 FYNNEI. J lost 2 bases, V lost 4 bases, and 2 bases had no gene match. CDR3 size: 14 residues. The CDR3 loop is CASSVTGGNTEAFF. As DNA, the CDR3 is TGTGCCAGCAGTGTAACAGGGGGCAACACTGAAGCTTTCTTT.

In DNA form, the CDR3 reads TGTGCCAGTCGATCCGGTAGTGGCTACACCTTC. Its protein is CASRSGSGYTF. The chain combines TRBV19 with TRBJ1-2; no firm D call. V was pared by 8 bases and J by 7 bases, with 11 bases between. Germline CDR1 and CDR2: LNHDA and SQIVND (reference sequence). The CDR3 loop spans 11 amino acids.

This chain joins TRBV12-5 and TRBJ2-5; D is undetermined. Deletions cut 6 bases from V and 1 base from J, with 9 bases between. The CDR3 covers 13 residues. The germline V gene encodes CDR1 LGHNT and CDR2 FRNRAP. The CDR3 bases are TGTGCTAGTGGGCCTGGGCCCCAAGAGACCCAGTACTTC. As protein: CASGPGPQETQYF.

CDR3 in DNA: TGTGCCAGCAGCTTAGTGGGCGGGACAGGGGGAACTCTGGGTTACAATGAGCAGTTCTTC. Translation: CASSLVGGTGGTLGYNEQFF. The chain links TRBV7-6 to TRBJ2-1; 11 nucleotides line up with TRBD1. The germline V gene encodes CDR1 SGHVS and CDR2 FNYEAQ. This CDR3 has 20 amino acids. V trimming: 1 base; J trimming: 4 bases; junction bases outside the gene matches: 15.

The genes are TRBV15 and TRBJ2-1; D remains unclear. V dropped 0 bases and J dropped 6 bases, with 9 bases sitting between them. The CDR3 covers 14 residues. Germline CDR1 is LNHNV and CDR2 is YYDKDF (reference sequence). Here the CDR3 reads CATSRDQGVNEQFF. CDR3 nucleotides: TGTGCCACCAGCAGAGATCAAGGAGTCAATGAGCAGTTCTTC.

V gene TRBV2 combines with J gene TRBJ1-5; TRBD1 matches 7 bases. Germline CDR1 and CDR2: SNHLY and FYNNEI. V lost 6 bases, J lost 4 bases, and 6 bases stayed unmatched. The CDR3 spans 14 residues. CDR3 sequence reads: CASRATGANQPQHF. The DNA for the CDR3 is TGTGCCAGCAGGGCCACAGGGGCAAATCAGCCCCAGCATTTT.

The chain has TRBV4-2 and TRBJ1-4; 7 bases align to TRBD1. Germline CDR1 reads LGHNA; CDR2 reads YNFKEQ. There are 15 residues in the CDR3. V trimming: 4 bases; J trimming: 2 bases; junction bases outside the gene matches: 4. The DNA of the CDR3 is TGTGCCAGCAGCCTCGTACAGGGGACTAATGAAAAACTGTTTTTT. Translation: CASSLVQGTNEKLFF.

For the CDR3, the DNA is TGTGCCATCAGTGAGTCGTCAGGGTTGGACGGCTACACCTTC. Residues: CAISESSGLDGYTF. The chain is built from TRBV10-3 and TRBJ1-2, with a tentative D call TRBD1 (5 bases). There are 14 residues in the CDR3. Looked up from germline, CDR1 is ENHRY and CDR2 is SYGVKD. V was cut by 0 bases and J by 8 bases, with 13 bases left in between.

V usage is TRBV29-1 and J usage is TRBJ1-4; D unclear. The CDR3 extends over 14 amino acids. The V gene's germline CDR1 is SQVTM and CDR2 ANQGSEA. V was shortened by 6 bases and J by 1 base, with 12 bases between the two germline ends. CDR3: CSVNVGRTNEKLFF. CDR3 DNA sequence: TGCAGCGTGAACGTTGGCAGAACTAATGAAAAACTGTTTTTT.

J is TRBJ1-5 and V is TRBV5-5, with D tentatively TRBD1 (5 bases). The germline CDR1 and CDR2 sequences are SGHKS and YYEKEE (reference sequence). V was pared by 3 bases and J by 6 bases, with 19 bases between. This CDR3 spans 16 amino acids. CDR3 DNA: TGTGCCAGCAGCTCGGCGGCGGGGGGGGGTGGTCAGCCCCAGCATTTT. This sequence encodes CASSSAAGGGGQPQHF.

This chain links TRBV9 with TRBJ2-6, with 10 bases aligning to TRBD1. The CDR3 sequence is 19 residues long. The germline CDR1 and CDR2 sequences are SGDLS and YYNGEE. J was trimmed by 0 bases and V by 3 bases; bases with no gene match: 9. The CDR3 nucleotides are TGTGCCAGCAGCGCAAGAACCGGGACAGGGGACTCTGGGGCCAACGTCCTGACTTTC. Amino acids: CASSARTGTGDSGANVLTF.

J is TRBJ2-1 and V is TRBV18, with D possibly being TRBD2 (6 bases). Germline CDR1 and CDR2: KGHSH and LQKENI. V gave up 3 bases and J gave up 0 bases, with 15 bases separating them. This CDR3 comprises 17 residues. The CDR3 here is CASSPNGPGSSYNEQFF. CDR3 nucleotide sequence: TGTGCCAGCTCACCGAACGGACCCGGGAGCTCCTACAATGAGCAGTTCTTC.

This chain connects TRBV7-3 to TRBJ1-1, with 8 nucleotides matching TRBD1. Trimming at V came to 5 bases and at J to 5 bases, leaving 7 bases not matched to a gene. The germline CDR1 and CDR2 sequences are SGHTA and FQGTGA. This CDR3 has 14 residues. For the CDR3, the DNA is TGTGCCAGCAGCGCCCAGGGGGCAGGGACTGAAGCTTTCTTT. This translates into CASSAQGAGTEAFF.